The clone carrying this T cell receptor (beta chain) was detected only once. Profiled with immunoSEQ multiplex PCR; TCRdb holds only in-frame clones, not every one. The sample yields about 41,000 clones, approximately 90% seen once. The data were obtained in a study of T cell changes during pregnancy in multiple sclerosis. Germline CDR1 reads SGHDT; CDR2 reads YYEEEE. Trimming took off 4 bases at V and 2 bases at J, with 9 bases between the two ends. This CDR3 comprises 14 residues. This chain joins TRBV5-6 and TRBJ2-2, with TRBD1 as a possible D gene (5 bases). This TCR came from a female donor with multiple sclerosis, enrolled in a pregnancy study. Sequences were derived from CD8+ T cells from peripheral blood mononuclear cells, sampled in the third trimester of pregnancy. CDR3 nucleotides: TGTGCCAGCAGCCGGACACGAAACACCGGGGAGCTGTTTTTT. Translated, it gives CASSRTRNTGELFF.